This T cell receptor (beta chain) was sequenced during a study of low-dose radiotherapy and immunotherapy resistance in tumors. Trimming removed 0 bases from V and 3 bases from J, with 14 bases in between. The germline gives CDR1 SGHDN, CDR2 FVKESK. The CDR3 is 16 residues long. Those eligible were patients bearing advanced solid tumors lacking tumor-infiltrating lymphocytes. With TRAV- and TRBV-specific primers, first-strand cDNA was made, covering the alpha and beta chains. Using a constant-region primer together with a V-primer adapter, TCRs were subjected to 15 to 25 PCR cycles of amplification. mRNA, once isolated, was amplified by in vitro transcription. In TCRdb, the reads were re-called with MiXCR into one record per CDR3 protein. The sample has just over 14,000 distinct CDR3 sequences, roughly half seen once.

This receptor was obtained from a human donor with advanced metastatic prostate, ovarian, gallbladder or colorectal cancer (not recorded which). This table probably holds off-target reads from a library built for another chain. The chain joins TRBV14 to TRBJ2-5; D remains unclear. CDR3 nucleotide sequence: TGTGCCAGCAGCCAAGATCCCCGGCCCCCGAAAGAGACCCAGTACTTC. Its translation is CASSQDPRPPKETQYF.